Following are 2 T cell receptor beta chains from one sample sequenced in a study of shared clonotypes between healthy human individuals. TCRdb keeps only in-frame clones here, not all; method: immunoSEQ multiplex PCR. The profile covers 1 million to 1.2 million clones, with 70% to 85% appearing a single time and roughly 0.9% taken by the ten largest. The sequencing sample was made of memory CD4+ T cells from PBMCs. Subset given: CD45RA-negative fraction. Source of these receptors: a man aged 18 to 29 in good health. Some clones in this sample may be carry-over from other donors' samples.

The V gene is TRBV10-3, the J gene TRBJ1-5; TRBD1 aligns across 10 bases. V gave up 10 bases and J gave up 5 bases; unmatched junction bases: 11. CDR1 and CDR2 from the germline V gene are ENHRY and SYGVKD. The CDR3 has 15 amino acids. In nucleotides, the CDR3 is TGTGCCACTTCAAAGGGGGGGACAGGGGATCAGCCCCAGCATTTT. It translates to CATSKGGTGDQPQHF.

This chain joins TRBV4-2 and TRBJ1-4, with D perhaps TRBD1 (5 bases). V was cut by 0 bases and J by 7 bases, with 15 bases left in between. The CDR3 covers 16 residues. Per germline, CDR1 LGHNA and CDR2 YNFKEQ. The CDR3 protein is CASSQDTTGPGEKLFF. CDR3 DNA: TGTGCCAGCAGCCAAGACACCACAGGACCGGGTGAAAAACTGTTTTTT.